This T cell receptor (beta chain) was captured by sequencing in a study of human T cells and chemical hapten exposure. Study-wide results and caveats: Controls formed significantly fewer large CDR3 similarity clusters than expanded TCRs did.

With respect to this clonotype: Its matching antigen is unknown.

Between the trimmed V and J ends, which lost 5 bases and 10 bases, there was a span of 18 bases. Per the germline V gene, CDR1 is SGHTA and CDR2 is FQGNSA. The length of the CDR3 is 15 residues. The time point here: patch test 1, 2 weeks after DPC sensitization. As to treatment: therapeutic diphenylcyclopropenone sensitization with weekly scalp DPC. From whole blood left unfractionated, total RNA was extracted. The library gave individual cDNA molecules unique molecular identifiers. TCRdb ran MiXCR on the RACE reads and lists one entry per CDR3 protein. Among roughly 200,000 distinct CDR3 sequences, around 24% were seen once, and the ten largest hold under 7%.

The input for sequencing was whole blood, taken in connection with sensitization to the hapten diphenylcyclopropenone (DPC). The V gene is TRBV7-2, the J gene TRBJ1-6; D is unresolved. The TCR originated in a woman aged 50 to 65 with alopecia areata. Some clones in this sample may be carry-over from other donors' samples. The CDR3 DNA is TGTGCCAGCAGCCCTCAGGAGCGAGGGAAGTCACCCCTCCACTTT. Protein: CASSPQERGKSPLHF.